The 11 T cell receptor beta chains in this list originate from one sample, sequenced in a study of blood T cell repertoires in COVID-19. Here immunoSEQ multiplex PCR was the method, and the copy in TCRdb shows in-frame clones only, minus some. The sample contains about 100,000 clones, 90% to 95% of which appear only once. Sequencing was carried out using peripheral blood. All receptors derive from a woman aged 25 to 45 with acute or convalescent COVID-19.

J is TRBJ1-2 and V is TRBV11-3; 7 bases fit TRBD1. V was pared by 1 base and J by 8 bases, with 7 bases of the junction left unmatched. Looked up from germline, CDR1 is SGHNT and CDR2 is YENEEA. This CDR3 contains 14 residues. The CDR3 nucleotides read TGTGCCAGCAGCTTAGGGGGACAGCCCAGGGGCTACACCTTC. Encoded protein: CASSLGGQPRGYTF.

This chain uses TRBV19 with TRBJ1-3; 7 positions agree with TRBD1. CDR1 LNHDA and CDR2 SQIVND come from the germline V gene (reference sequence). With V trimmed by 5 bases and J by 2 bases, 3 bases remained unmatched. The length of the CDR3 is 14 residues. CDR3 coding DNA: TGTGCCAGTAGTTTCACAGGGGCTGGAAACACCATATATTTT. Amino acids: CASSFTGAGNTIYF.

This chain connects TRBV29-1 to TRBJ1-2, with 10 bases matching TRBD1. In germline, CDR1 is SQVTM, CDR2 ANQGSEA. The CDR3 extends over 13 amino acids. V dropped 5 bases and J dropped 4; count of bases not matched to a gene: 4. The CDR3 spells CSVWGTGAYGYTF. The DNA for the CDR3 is TGCAGCGTTTGGGGGACAGGGGCCTATGGCTACACCTTC.

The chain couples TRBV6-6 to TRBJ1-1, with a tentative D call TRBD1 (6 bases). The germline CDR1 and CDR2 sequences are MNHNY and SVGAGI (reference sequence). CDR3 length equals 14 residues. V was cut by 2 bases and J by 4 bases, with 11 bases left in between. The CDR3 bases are TGTGCCAGCAGTTACGTCGGCAGGGGCACTGAAGCTTTCTTT. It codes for CASSYVGRGTEAFF.

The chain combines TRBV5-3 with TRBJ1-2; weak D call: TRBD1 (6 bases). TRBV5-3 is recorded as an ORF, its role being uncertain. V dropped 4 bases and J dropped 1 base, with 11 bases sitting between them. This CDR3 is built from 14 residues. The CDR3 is CARSPDRLNYGYTF. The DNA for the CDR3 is TGTGCCAGAAGCCCGGACAGACTTAACTATGGCTACACCTTC.

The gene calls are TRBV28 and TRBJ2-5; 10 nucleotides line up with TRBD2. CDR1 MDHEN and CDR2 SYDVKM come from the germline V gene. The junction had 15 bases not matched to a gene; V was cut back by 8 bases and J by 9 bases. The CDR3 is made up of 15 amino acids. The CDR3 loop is CASASGGASVMAQYF. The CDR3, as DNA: TGTGCCAGCGCGAGCGGGGGGGCTTCAGTGATGGCCCAGTACTTC.

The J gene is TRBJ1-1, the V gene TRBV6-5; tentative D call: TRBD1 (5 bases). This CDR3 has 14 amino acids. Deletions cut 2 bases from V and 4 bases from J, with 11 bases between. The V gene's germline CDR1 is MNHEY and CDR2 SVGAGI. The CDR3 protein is CASSYRRVSTEAFF. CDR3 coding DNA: TGTGCCAGCAGTTACCGCAGGGTGAGCACTGAAGCTTTCTTT.

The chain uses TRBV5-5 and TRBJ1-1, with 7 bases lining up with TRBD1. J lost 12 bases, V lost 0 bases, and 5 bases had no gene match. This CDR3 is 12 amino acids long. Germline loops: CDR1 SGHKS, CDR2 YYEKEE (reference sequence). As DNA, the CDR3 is TGTGCCAGCAGCTTGGTACAGGGGACGACTTTCTTT. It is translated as CASSLVQGTTFF.

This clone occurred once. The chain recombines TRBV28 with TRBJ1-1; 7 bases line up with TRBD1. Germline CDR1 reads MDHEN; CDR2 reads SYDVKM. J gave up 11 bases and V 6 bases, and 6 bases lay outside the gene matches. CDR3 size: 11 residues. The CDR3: CASRRGPEAFF. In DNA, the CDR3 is TGTGCCAGCAGAAGGGGGCCCGAGGCTTTCTTT.

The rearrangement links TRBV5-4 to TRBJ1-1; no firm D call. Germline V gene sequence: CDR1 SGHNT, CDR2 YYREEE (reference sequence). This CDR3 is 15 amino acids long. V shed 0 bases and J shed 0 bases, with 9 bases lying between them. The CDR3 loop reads CASSLVPVMNTEAFF. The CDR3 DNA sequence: TGTGCCAGCAGCTTGGTTCCAGTCATGAACACTGAAGCTTTCTTT. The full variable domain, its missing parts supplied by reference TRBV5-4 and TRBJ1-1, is ETGVTQSPTHLIKTRGQQVTLRCSSQSGHNTVSWYQQALGQGPQFIFQYYREEENGRGNFPPRFSGLQFPNYSSELNVNALELDDSALYLCASSLVPVMNTEAFFGQGTRLTVV.

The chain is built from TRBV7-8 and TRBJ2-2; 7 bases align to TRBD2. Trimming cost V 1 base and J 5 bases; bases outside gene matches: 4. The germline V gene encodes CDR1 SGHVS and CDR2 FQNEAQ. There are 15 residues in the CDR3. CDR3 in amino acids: CASSLGSGTTGELFF. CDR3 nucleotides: TGTGCCAGCAGCTTAGGAAGCGGGACGACCGGGGAGCTGTTTTTT.